The subject of this entry is one TCR beta chain. The second PCR ran about 6 to 12 cycles with a sample-barcoded 5' primer and J-beta primers. Using its own MiXCR run on the 5' RACE reads, TCRdb lists one record per CDR3 protein. The sample has 600,000 to 800,000 distinct CDR3 sequences, about 51% seen once; the top ten hold approximately 13%. The sample belongs to a study of blood T cells in healthy people across ages. CDR3 length: 14 residues. Germline CDR1 SGHRS, CDR2 YFSETQ. The sample was blood. V and J are TRBV5-1 and TRBJ2-1; D gene unclear. The DNA end favors TRBJ2-7, so the J call may be wrong. This TCR came from a woman over 75 in good health. The CDR3 sequence is CASSFQSSYNEQYF. The CDR3 DNA sequence: TGCGCCAGCAGCTTTCAAAGCTCCTACAATGAGCAGTACTTC.